What follows are 26 T cell receptor beta chains derived from one specimen sequenced in a study of technical replicates of blood from several donors. The repertoire was sequenced with immunoSEQ multiplex PCR; TCRdb's copy has only in-frame clones and lacks some. The sample lists just under 85,000 clones, around nine tenths occurring once. The sample taken for sequencing was T cells isolated from PBMCs. These receptors originate from a human donor in good health.

The chain employs TRBV2 and TRBJ1-2; 11 nucleotides line up with TRBD1. With V trimmed by 6 bases and J by 8 bases, 5 bases remained unmatched. Looked up from germline, CDR1 is SNHLY and CDR2 is FYNNEI. The CDR3 contains 13 residues. CDR3 amino acids: CASRDRGLEGYTF. CDR3 sequence (DNA): TGTGCCAGCAGGGACAGGGGGCTTGAAGGCTACACCTTC.

This clone was picked up a small number of times. The J gene is TRBJ1-2, the V gene TRBV19; TRBD1 aligns across 7 bases. Germline CDR1 and CDR2: LNHDA and SQIVND (reference sequence). The CDR3 loop spans 13 amino acids. The V gene end was trimmed by 2 bases and the J gene end by 12 bases; junction bases not matched to a gene: 9. The CDR3 nucleotides read TGTGCCAGTAGTATACAGGACAGGAAGACCCACACCTTC. It is translated as CASSIQDRKTHTF.

The CDR3 bases are TGTGCCAGCAGACCAGTGCGGGGGTCGGGGGATACGCAGTATTTT. Amino acid sequence: CASRPVRGSGDTQYF. The chain uses TRBV11-3 and TRBJ2-3; 7 positions match TRBD2. Trimming took 6 bases from V and 6 from J; bases not matched to a gene: 12. Germline loops: CDR1 SGHNT, CDR2 YENEEA. The length of the CDR3 is 15 residues.

This chain joins TRBV2 and TRBJ2-7; D might be TRBD1 (5 bases). This CDR3 has 12 amino acids. Trimming took off 4 bases at V and 8 bases at J, with 12 bases between the two ends. Germline V gene sequence: CDR1 SNHLY, CDR2 FYNNEI. DNA of the CDR3: TGTGCCAGCAGTGGGGCAGGGTATCAGCAGTACTTC. Its translation: CASSGAGYQQYF.

The V gene is TRBV5-1, the J gene TRBJ1-2; 9 bases map to TRBD1. J was trimmed by 4 bases and V by 0 bases; bases with no gene match: 1. CDR1 and CDR2 from the germline V gene are SGHRS and YFSETQ. This CDR3 has 14 residues. CDR3 protein: CASSLADRGYGYTF. CDR3 nucleotide sequence: TGCGCCAGCAGCTTGGCGGACAGGGGCTATGGCTACACCTTC.

A few counts support this clone. The V gene is TRBV27, the J gene TRBJ2-2, with 7 bases lining up with TRBD2. From germline, CDR1 is MNHEY and CDR2 SMNVEV (reference sequence). The CDR3 extends over 14 amino acids. J lost 4 bases, V lost 4 bases, and 3 bases had no gene match. DNA for the CDR3: TGTGCCAGCAGTTCGCTAGCGGTCACCGGGGAGCTGTTTTTT. Its protein product is CASSSLAVTGELFF.

The J gene is TRBJ2-1, the V gene TRBV7-7; a weak D match, TRBD1 (7 bases). Looked up from germline, CDR1 is SSHAT and CDR2 is FNYEAQ (reference sequence). V lost 2 bases to trimming and J lost 10 bases, with 15 bases between them. The CDR3 totals 14 residues. The CDR3: CASSLSRGAQEQFF. The CDR3, as DNA: TGTGCCAGCAGCTTAAGCAGGGGGGCGCAGGAGCAGTTCTTC.

Only a few counts were recorded for this clone. The chain links TRBV27 to TRBJ2-1, with 9 bases that match TRBD2. CDR3 length equals 16 residues. Trimming removed 2 bases from V and 5 bases from J; junction bases left unmatched: 7. Germline CDR1 is MNHEY and CDR2 is SMNVEV (reference sequence). CDR3 in amino acids: CASSLVSAGGHNEQFF. CDR3 bases: TGTGCCAGCAGTTTAGTTTCCGCGGGAGGGCACAATGAGCAGTTCTTC.

This sequence joins TRBV2 and TRBJ1-1, with D possibly TRBD1 on 6 matching bases. CDR3 length: 17 amino acids. Trimming took off 7 bases at V and 1 base at J, with 22 bases between the two ends. Germline V gene lookup returns CDR1 SNHLY and CDR2 FYNNEI. CDR3 nucleotides: TGTGCCAGCACGACGTCTAGGGGGAGCGTATCGAACACTGAAGCTTTCTTT. This translates into CASTTSRGSVSNTEAFF.

V is TRBV5-4 and J is TRBJ1-2; TRBD1 matches at 11 bases. This CDR3 contains 14 residues. Germline CDR1 SGHNT, CDR2 YYREEE (reference sequence). V lost 3 bases and J lost 8; bases outside the gene matches: 6. For the CDR3, the DNA is TGTGCCAGCAGCTCTGGACAGGGGGCTAGGGGCTACACCTTC. This translates into CASSSGQGARGYTF.

The V gene is TRBV9, the J gene TRBJ2-3, with 7 bases lining up with TRBD2. The CDR3 has 16 amino acids. Germline lookup yields CDR1 SGDLS and CDR2 YYNGEE. The trim removed 4 bases at V and 4 bases at J, leaving 12 bases unmatched. In nucleotides, the CDR3 is TGTGCCAGCAGCCCGCGGGGAGGGCAACTAGCAGATACGCAGTATTTT. It specifies CASSPRGGQLADTQYF.

This clone was counted once. The J gene is TRBJ2-3, the V gene TRBV11-1; D is unresolved. The V gene's germline CDR1 is SGHAT and CDR2 FQDESV (reference sequence). This CDR3 has 15 amino acids. V was trimmed by 0 bases and J by 6 bases, leaving 13 bases between them. The DNA for the CDR3 is TGTGCCAGCAGCTTAGCTCCACAACGATGGGATACGCAGTATTTT. Translation gives CASSLAPQRWDTQYF.

The chain employs TRBV29-1 and TRBJ2-2; maybe TRBD2 (6 bases). Germline V gene lookup returns CDR1 SQVTM and CDR2 ANQGSEA. The CDR3 loop spans 12 amino acids. Trimming removed 5 bases at V and 3 bases at J, with 7 bases between. CDR3 loop: CSVWEDTGELFF. The CDR3 bases are TGCAGCGTTTGGGAGGACACCGGGGAGCTGTTTTTT.

The V gene is TRBV6-5, the J gene TRBJ1-1, with 9 positions matching TRBD1. This CDR3 contains 15 residues. With 0 bases clipped from V and 4 bases from J, the junction kept 3 bases outside the gene matches. The germline CDR1 and CDR2 sequences are MNHEY and SVGAGI. CDR3 coding DNA: TGTGCCAGCAGTTACTCGACAGGGGGAGGCACTGAAGCTTTCTTT. Its protein is CASSYSTGGGTEAFF.

This chain links TRBV4-1 with TRBJ2-1, with 10 bases identical to TRBD2. The V gene end was trimmed by 0 bases and the J gene end by 5 bases; junction bases not matched to a gene: 4. There are 16 residues in the CDR3. The V gene's germline CDR1 is MGHRA and CDR2 YSYEKL. The CDR3 loop reads CASSQDGTSANNEQFF. Here the CDR3 DNA reads TGCGCCAGCAGCCAAGATGGGACTAGCGCGAACAATGAGCAGTTCTTC.

This CDR3 is CAISRPTSGREPSTDTQYF. CDR3 sequence (DNA): TGTGCCATCAGCCGACCGACTAGCGGGAGGGAACCTAGCACAGATACGCAGTATTTT. V and J are TRBV10-3 and TRBJ2-3; 14 nucleotides match TRBD2. CDR3 size: 19 residues. J gave up 0 bases and V 6 bases, and 11 bases lay outside the gene matches. Germline CDR1 reads ENHRY; CDR2 reads SYGVKD.

The chain links TRBV7-9 to TRBJ2-7; D unclear. V lost 4 bases and J 0 bases, leaving 13 bases between the germline ends. The CDR3 runs 15 residues. Germline V gene sequence: CDR1 SEHNR, CDR2 FQNEAQ (reference sequence). The CDR3 DNA follows: TGTGCCAGCAGCTCAGATCGGCGGAGCTCCTACGAGCAGTACTTC. Its protein is CASSSDRRSSYEQYF.

This clone was found a few times. This chain joins TRBV4-1 and TRBJ1-5; D call uncertain. Trimming took 1 base from V and 4 from J, leaving 17 bases between them. The CDR3 covers 17 residues. In germline, CDR1 is MGHRA, CDR2 YSYEKL. The CDR3 DNA reads TGCGCCAGCAGCCAAGGAGCTGTCAGGTCAAGGAATCAGCCCCAGCATTTT. This encodes CASSQGAVRSRNQPQHF.

The table lists this clone with a count of one. The CDR3 loop reads CASSYSSERKLFF. The DNA of the CDR3 is TGTGCCAGCAGTTACAGCTCTGAACGAAAACTGTTTTTT. The rearrangement links TRBV6-5 to TRBJ1-4; D is unclear. CDR1 MNHEY and CDR2 SVGAGI come from the germline V gene. This CDR3 comprises 13 residues. V lost 2 bases, J lost 10 bases, and 11 bases lay in between.

The V gene is TRBV4-1, the J gene TRBJ2-5; 7 bases fit TRBD1. Germline V CDR1 and CDR2: MGHRA, YSYEKL. Trimming took 2 bases from V and 1 from J; bases not matched to a gene: 4. This CDR3 contains 15 residues. In nucleotides, the CDR3 is TGCGCCAGCAGCCAACGGGACAGTCCCCAAGAGACCCAGTACTTC. This encodes CASSQRDSPQETQYF.

This clone was seen once. The chain employs TRBV4-2 and TRBJ2-7; 15 positions match TRBD2. V gave up 2 bases and J gave up 2 bases; unmatched junction bases: 10. Germline-derived CDR1 and CDR2 are LGHNA and YNFKEQ. This CDR3 comprises 19 residues. CDR3 loop: CASSQRGLAGGADPYEQYF. Written as DNA, the CDR3 is TGTGCCAGCAGCCAAAGAGGACTAGCGGGAGGGGCGGATCCCTACGAGCAGTACTTC.

In this sample, this clone turned up a few times. The chain joins TRBV6-1 to TRBJ1-5, with 8 bases that match TRBD1. CDR3 length: 18 residues. V was pared by 1 base and J by 4 bases, with 12 bases of the junction left unmatched. Germline CDR1 MNHNS, CDR2 SASEGT. CDR3 sequence: CASSEVGSYRGWNQPQHF. The CDR3 coding sequence is TGTGCCAGCAGTGAAGTGGGGTCGTACAGGGGGTGGAATCAGCCCCAGCATTTT.

This clone was counted once. Other nucleotide sequences from this sample produce the same CDR3. In DNA, the CDR3 is TGTGCCAGCAGTTTCAGGGGTAGGGCTGAAGCTTTCTTT. This encodes CASSFRGRAEAFF. The genes are TRBV27 and TRBJ1-1; possibly TRBD1 for D (6 bases). Germline loops: CDR1 MNHEY, CDR2 SMNVEV (reference sequence). V was pared by 3 bases and J by 6 bases, with 11 bases between. This CDR3 comprises 13 residues.

V and J are TRBV6-6 and TRBJ1-5; D unclear. V lost 0 bases and J 3 bases, leaving 9 bases between the germline ends. The CDR3 totals 15 residues. Germline V gives CDR1 MNHNY, CDR2 SVGAGI (reference sequence). The CDR3 region has the DNA TGTGCCAGCAGTTACTCGACGGGTCCCAATCAGCCCCAGCATTTT. Translation: CASSYSTGPNQPQHF.

The chain links TRBV2 to TRBJ2-7; D is perhaps TRBD1 (6 bases). Germline lookup yields CDR1 SNHLY and CDR2 FYNNEI. The CDR3 is 13 amino acids. V was cut by 8 bases and J by 3 bases, with 14 bases left in between. The CDR3 region has the DNA TGTGCCAGCGGAGCGACAGGCGGCTACGAGCAGTACTTC. This translates into CASGATGGYEQYF.

The V and J genes are TRBV28 and TRBJ2-1, with D perhaps matching TRBD1 (6 bases). This CDR3 is 12 amino acids long. Trimming pared 5 bases from V and 9 bases from J, leaving 11 bases between. Germline CDR1 and CDR2: MDHEN and SYDVKM. The CDR3 DNA reads TGTGCCAGCAGTGAAAGAGGGGGTGAGCAGTTCTTC. Translating it yields CASSERGGEQFF.